This T cell receptor beta chain was captured by sequencing in a study of T cell responses to AZD1222 COVID-19 vaccine. Findings and limits, study-wide: After two AZD1222 doses, spike-specific TCR breadth and depth rose versus day 0. Seropositivity was recorded at baseline in only a handful of AZD1222 recipients. Clonal diversity was possibly underestimated, and white British individuals and females predominated among donors. Distributed over spike, vaccine-associated CD4 TCRs predominated at 160-218 and 743-854.

Generated by immunoSEQ multiplex PCR, the TCRdb table keeps only in-frame clones and is missing some. The table has some 70,000 clones, roughly four fifths seen once. In this sample, this clone turned up once. Its antigen remains unknown. The sequencing here drew on peripheral blood, taken on day 0 of AZD1222 vaccination. This receptor was obtained from an adult in good health.

CDR3 protein: CASSLTGVSNQPQHF. In DNA form, the CDR3 reads TGTGCCAGCAGCCTTACAGGAGTTAGCAATCAGCCCCAGCATTTT. The chain employs TRBV27 and TRBJ1-5, with a tentative D call TRBD1 (5 bases). CDR3 size: 15 residues. Germline V gene sequence: CDR1 MNHEY, CDR2 SMNVEV (reference sequence). The V end lost 6 bases, the J end lost 0 bases, and 12 bases lay between the germline ends.